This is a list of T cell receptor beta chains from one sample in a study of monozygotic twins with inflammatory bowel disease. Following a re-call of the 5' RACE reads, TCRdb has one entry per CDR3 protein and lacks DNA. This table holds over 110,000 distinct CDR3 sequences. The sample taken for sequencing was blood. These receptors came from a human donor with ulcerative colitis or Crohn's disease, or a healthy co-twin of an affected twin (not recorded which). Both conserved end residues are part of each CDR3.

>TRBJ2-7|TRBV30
CAWNDGGSSYEQYF
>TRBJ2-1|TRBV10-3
CAISDRDRAGPEQFF
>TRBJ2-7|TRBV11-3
CASSLRGNRPPYEQYF
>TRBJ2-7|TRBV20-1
CSALRDRARGMVYEQYF
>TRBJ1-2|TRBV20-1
CSAPPSHSNYGYTF
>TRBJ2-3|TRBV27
CASTQKPEATDTQYF
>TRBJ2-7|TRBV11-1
CASSLTENAYEQYF
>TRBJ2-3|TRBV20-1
CSARDGRSSNTQYF
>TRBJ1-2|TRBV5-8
CASSPDRVGYGYTF
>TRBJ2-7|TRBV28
CASKTGAYEQYF
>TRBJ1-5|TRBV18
CASSESGQGMGPQHF
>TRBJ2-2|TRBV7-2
CASSLVPLSGELFF
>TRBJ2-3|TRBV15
CATSRLDRASADTQYF